These 18 T cell receptor beta chains were all obtained from the same sample, sequenced in a study of T cells in Graves' hyperthyroidism and ophthalmopathy. TCR beta CDR3 region amplification was performed from RNA transcripts. Carried out on the TCR CDR3, a first-round RT-PCR used the HTBI primer set. A single record per CDR3 protein comes from TCRdb applying MiXCR to the multiplex PCR reads. The sample contains nearly 600,000 distinct CDR3 sequences, 13% to 15% of which appear only once. The sequencing sample was made of blood. These receptor sequences come from a young woman with Graves' ophthalmopathy.

Notes on this clonotype: It may be a read error: a sequence one base away is much more abundant. It is likely a read error, because the conserved phenylalanine at the end of the CDR3 is missing. Here the CDR3 DNA reads TGTGCCAGCAGTTACCAGACAGGGTCCGCTCCCGAGCAGTACCTC. This translates into CASSYQTGSAPEQYL. The gene calls are TRBV6-9 and TRBJ2-7; 7 bases map to TRBD1. The CDR3 runs 15 residues. Germline loops: CDR1 MNHGY, CDR2 SVAAGI. J gave up 6 bases and V 3 bases, and 11 bases lay outside the gene matches.

About this clonotype: Since a much larger clone is just one base distant, this may be a read error. V is TRBV28 and J is TRBJ1-1; 9 nucleotides line up with TRBD1. CDR1 and CDR2 (germline): MDHEN, SYDVKM. CDR3 length equals 15 residues. V lost 5 bases and J lost 2; bases outside the gene matches: 6. The CDR3 is CASSPRDRDNTEAFF. The CDR3 DNA follows: TGTGCCAGCAGTCCCCGGGACAGGGATAACACTGAAGCTTTCTTT.

This clonotype was recorded many times. The V call is TRBV7-2, the J call TRBJ2-7; unclear D gene. The V end was cut by 5 bases, the J end by 1 base, with 15 bases between. The CDR3 runs 15 residues. The germline V gene encodes CDR1 SGHTA and CDR2 FQGNSA. CDR3: CASSPRSVSSYEQYF. The DNA for the CDR3 is TGTGCCAGCAGCCCCCGTTCCGTATCTTCCTACGAGCAGTACTTC. The full variable domain, with the rest looked up from reference TRBV7-2 and TRBJ2-7, is GAGVSQSPSNKVTEKGKDVELRCDPISGHTALYWYRQSLGQGLEFLIYFQGNSAPDKSGLPSDRFSAERTGGSVSTLTIQRTQQEDSAVYLCASSPRSVSSYEQYFGPGTRLTVT.

A few counts support this clonotype. This rearrangement joins TRBV9 to TRBJ1-1; 8 positions match TRBD1. This CDR3 region has 14 residues. Germline V CDR1 and CDR2: SGDLS, YYNGEE. J lost 7 bases, V lost 0 bases, and 5 bases had no gene match. The DNA for the CDR3 is TGTGCCAGCAGCGTAGCTCAAGGGACAGGTGAAGCTTTCTTT. Translated: CASSVAQGTGEAFF.

This clonotype was seen at least ten times. This rearrangement joins TRBV20-1 to TRBJ2-5; 8 bases line up with TRBD2. The CDR3 extends over 13 amino acids. From germline, CDR1 is DFQATT and CDR2 SNEGSKA (reference sequence). With V trimmed by 3 bases and J by 2 bases, 2 bases remained unmatched. Written as DNA, the CDR3 is TGCAGTGCTAGGGTAGCGGGACAAGAGACCCAGTACTTC. Translation: CSARVAGQETQYF.

The V call is TRBV6-1, the J call TRBJ2-7; possibly TRBD1 or TRBD2 for D (5 bases each). V gave up 6 bases and J gave up 9 bases, with 12 bases separating them. The CDR3 contains 11 residues. Germline V gene data show CDR1 as MNHNS and CDR2 as SASEGT. CDR3 residues: CASRGWDGQYF. The CDR3 DNA follows: TGTGCCAGCAGGGGGTGGGACGGGCAGTACTTC.

This clonotype was observed at least ten times. The rearrangement links TRBV6-1 to TRBJ1-3; D unclear. Trimming removed 2 bases from V and 1 base from J, with 9 bases in between. CDR3 length equals 15 residues. Germline V lookup: CDR1 MNHNS, CDR2 SASEGT. In nucleotides, the CDR3 is TGTGCCAGCAGTGAACCGGGTCAATCTGGAAACACCATATATTTT. Protein sequence: CASSEPGQSGNTIYF.

This chain uses TRBV10-2 with TRBJ2-7; D gene ambiguous. V gave up 4 bases and J gave up 3 bases, with 4 bases separating them. CDR1 is WSHSY, CDR2 SAAADI, per germline. The CDR3 is 11 residues long. DNA for the CDR3: TGCGCCAGCAGTGGGAACTACGAGCAGTACTTC. Translated, it gives CASSGNYEQYF.

This clonotype appeared many times. This chain links TRBV28 with TRBJ1-2; D is ambiguous. Germline-derived CDR1 and CDR2 are MDHEN and SYDVKM. The CDR3 spans 12 residues. Trimming cost V 6 bases and J 5 bases, with 10 bases left between them. This CDR3 is CASSRPGYGYTF. DNA of the CDR3: TGTGCCAGCAGCCGTCCGGGTTATGGCTACACCTTC.

There are many counts of this clonotype. This rearrangement joins TRBV20-1 to TRBJ2-5; 12 positions match TRBD1. Germline loops: CDR1 DFQATT, CDR2 SNEGSKA (reference sequence). V trimming: 6 bases; J trimming: 5 bases; junction bases outside the gene matches: 7. This CDR3 is 14 amino acids long. CDR3: CSARDRGRRETQYF. DNA for the CDR3: TGCAGTGCCCGGGACAGGGGGCGTAGGGAGACCCAGTACTTC.

Ten or more counts support this clonotype. This chain links TRBV28 with TRBJ2-7, with D maybe TRBD1 (5 bases). Germline CDR1 MDHEN, CDR2 SYDVKM. The CDR3 contains 13 residues. Trimming removed 6 bases from V and 5 bases from J, with 14 bases in between. For the CDR3, the DNA is TGTGCCAGCAGATATAGACAGTTCCACGAGCAGTACTTC. Translated: CASRYRQFHEQYF.

This clonotype was counted many times. This chain connects TRBV11-2 to TRBJ2-1; a possible D gene is TRBD2 (6 bases). The CDR3 extends over 16 amino acids. The V end lost 1 base, the J end lost 0 bases, and 10 bases lay between the germline ends. Germline assignment: CDR1 SGHAT and CDR2 FQNNGV. The CDR3 reads CASSLGRGRSYNEQFF. CDR3 DNA sequence: TGTGCCAGCAGCTTAGGGAGGGGCCGCTCCTACAATGAGCAGTTCTTC.

With regard to this clonotype: A much larger clonotype is one base distant, so this may be a read error. The CDR3 carries no conserved terminal phenylalanine or tryptophan, so it likely arises from a read error. The CDR3 protein is CASSLAMYQETQYL. The CDR3 nucleotides read TGTGCCAGCTCCCTGGCGATGTACCAAGAGACCCAGTACCTC. The V gene is TRBV12-3 or TRBV12-4, the J gene TRBJ2-5; D not resolved. This CDR3 region has 14 residues. Deletions cut 8 bases from V and 0 bases from J, with 13 bases between.

This chain uses TRBV19 with TRBJ2-7; TRBD2 matches at 10 bases. Germline lookup yields CDR1 LNHDA and CDR2 SQIVND (reference sequence). CDR3 length: 15 residues. The ends lost 5 bases at V and 6 bases at J; junction bases unmatched: 10. The CDR3 nucleotides read TGTGCCAGTAGTTCCTCTAGCGGGAGTCGCCGCGAGCAGTACTTC. Encoded protein: CASSSSSGSRREQYF.

The rearrangement uses TRBV12-3 or TRBV12-4 and TRBJ1-5; D unclear. The V end lost 6 bases, the J end lost 2 bases, and 20 bases lay between the germline ends. The CDR3 is 17 residues long. For the CDR3, the DNA is TGTGCCAGCAGCCAAAAGGACCCGGCGATTGGCAATCAGCCCCAGCATTTT. It is translated as CASSQKDPAIGNQPQHF.

This clonotype was observed at least ten times. The V gene is TRBV6-5, the J gene TRBJ1-2; perhaps TRBD1 as D (5 bases). The germline V gene encodes CDR1 MNHEY and CDR2 SVGAGI. The CDR3 loop spans 14 amino acids. Trimming shortened V by 2 bases and J by 1 base, and 8 bases separated the two germline ends. CDR3 in DNA: TGTGCCAGCAGTTACACAGGTTTTAACTATGGCTACACCTTC. It encodes CASSYTGFNYGYTF.

As to this clonotype: This may be a read error, as it is one base from a much larger clone. Since the CDR3 does not end with the conserved phenylalanine or tryptophan, this likely comes from a read error. This rearrangement joins TRBV11-1 to TRBJ2-1, with 10 bases aligning to TRBD2. Trimming cost V 3 bases and J 5 bases; bases outside gene matches: 13. Germline-derived CDR1 and CDR2 are SGHAT and FQDESV (reference sequence). CDR3 length: 18 amino acids. CDR3 DNA: TGTGCCAGCAGCTTGATAGTTGGCCTAGCGGGAGTTGACAATGAGCAGTTCCTC. Its translation: CASSLIVGLAGVDNEQFL.

This clonotype occurred many times. The rearrangement joins TRBV6-1 to TRBJ2-1, with 7 bases lining up with TRBD2. Germline CDR1 MNHNS, CDR2 SASEGT. The V segment lost 4 bases and the J segment 3 bases; nucleotides outside the gene matches: 9. The CDR3 is 16 amino acids. CDR3 bases: TGTGCCAGCAGTGCGTGGGCTAGCGGCGTCTACAATGAGCAGTTCTTC. Encoded protein: CASSAWASGVYNEQFF.